Each of the 23 T cell receptor beta chains below was sequenced from the same sample in a study of OX40 agonist ivuxolimab in advanced cancers. TCRdb keeps only in-frame clones here, not all; method: immunoSEQ multiplex PCR. The repertoire holds roughly 150,000 clones, with 94% as singletons. The sample here was CD4+ or CD8+ T cells sorted from blood, taken in a trial of the OX40 agonist ivuxolimab. Source of these receptors: an adult with an advanced solid tumor such as melanoma, head and neck, liver or kidney cancer.

As for this clone: Within the sample, other DNA sequences also encode this same CDR3. This sequence joins TRBV7-2 and TRBJ2-3, with D uncertain. This CDR3 spans 12 amino acids. Trimming left V 4 bases short and J 2 bases short, with 4 bases between. CDR1 and CDR2 (germline): SGHTA, FQGNSA. The CDR3 DNA reads as TGTGCCAGCAGCTCCTTCACAGATACGCAGTATTTT. This gives the protein CASSSFTDTQYF.

This clone was counted once. The genes are TRBV9 and TRBJ2-5; D might be TRBD1 (5 bases). The CDR3 runs 14 residues. V lost 2 bases and J lost 5, with 13 bases in between. Looked up from germline, CDR1 is SGDLS and CDR2 is YYNGEE. The CDR3 bases are TGTGCCAGCAGCGTCCAAGGGGCGGAGGAGACCCAGTACTTC. It yields the protein CASSVQGAEETQYF.

The chain combines TRBV6-1 with TRBJ2-7; TRBD2 matches 8 bases. CDR3 length: 14 residues. V trimming: 6 bases; J trimming: 2 bases; junction bases outside the gene matches: 6. Germline loops: CDR1 MNHNS, CDR2 SASEGT. The CDR3 DNA sequence: TGTGCCAGCAGGAATAGCGGGACACCCTACGAGCAGTACTTC. This encodes CASRNSGTPYEQYF.

The chain joins TRBV10-3 to TRBJ2-1; 9 positions match TRBD2. Germline V gene data show CDR1 as ENHRY and CDR2 as SYGVKD. V trimming: 2 bases; J trimming: 13 bases; junction bases outside the gene matches: 9. The CDR3 is 14 residues long. For the CDR3, the DNA is TGTGCCATCAGTGAGCTGAAGCGGGAGGTGCGTCAGTTCTTC. It translates to CAISELKREVRQFF.

This chain's CDR3 is CASSVTEDQPQHF. The CDR3 bases are TGTGCCAGCTCAGTCACTGAGGATCAGCCCCAGCATTTT. The chain is built from TRBV18 and TRBJ1-5; no definite D call. V was pared by 5 bases and J by 5 bases, with 10 bases between. CDR3 size: 13 residues. Germline values: CDR1 KGHSH, CDR2 LQKENI.

The chain has TRBV21-1 and TRBJ2-1; the table calls TRBD2, which could not be checked here. TRBV21-1 counts as a pseudogene. The CDR3 contains 13 residues. The CDR3: CASSGQLADEQFF. The CDR3 DNA follows: TGTGCCAGCAGCGGACAACTAGCGGACGAGCAGTTCTTC.

V and J are TRBV27 and TRBJ1-2; the D gene is possibly TRBD1 (5 bases). Germline V CDR1 and CDR2: MNHEY, SMNVEV (reference sequence). CDR3 length: 14 amino acids. The V and J ends lost 1 base and 8 bases respectively, with 14 bases between them. The CDR3 nucleotides are TGTGCCAGCAGTTTATATCGGGGGGGAGGCGGCTACACCTTC. Translating gives CASSLYRGGGGYTF.

The gene calls are TRBV7-9 and TRBJ1-6; D not certain. CDR1 is SEHNR, CDR2 FQNEAQ, per germline (reference sequence). Between the trimmed V and J ends, which lost 5 bases and 7 bases, there was a span of 12 bases. This CDR3 comprises 14 residues. The DNA of the CDR3 is TGTGCCAGCAGCGCTCCGATATCGAATTCACCCCTCCACTTT. This translates into CASSAPISNSPLHF.

The chain is built from TRBV5-1 and TRBJ1-1, with 8 nucleotides matching TRBD1. Germline V lookup: CDR1 SGHRS, CDR2 YFSETQ. The CDR3 has 14 amino acids. The V and J ends lost 4 bases and 1 base, in that order; junction bases with no gene match: 3. The CDR3 sequence is CASSPGQGNTEAFF. For the CDR3, the DNA is TGCGCCAGCAGCCCCGGACAGGGGAACACTGAAGCTTTCTTT.

The rearrangement links TRBV2 to TRBJ1-4, with TRBD1 as a possible D gene (5 bases). In germline, CDR1 is SNHLY, CDR2 FYNNEI. Trimming stripped 5 bases from V and 4 bases from J, with 11 bases between. The CDR3 has 14 amino acids. CDR3 sequence (DNA): TGTGCCAGCAGTCCCGGGACGGTTAATGAAAAACTGTTTTTT. This encodes CASSPGTVNEKLFF.

The gene calls are TRBV4-2 and TRBJ2-3, with D possibly TRBD2 on 6 matching bases. V shed 1 base and J shed 6 bases, with 17 bases lying between them. In germline, CDR1 is LGHNA, CDR2 YNFKEQ. The CDR3 contains 16 residues. CDR3 sequence: CASSQGDGRGGDTQYF. The CDR3 DNA follows: TGTGCCAGCAGCCAAGGGGACGGGAGAGGTGGGGATACGCAGTATTTT.

The chain couples TRBV6-6 to TRBJ2-3, with no clear D. CDR3 length: 16 amino acids. Germline V gene data show CDR1 as MNHNY and CDR2 as SVGAGI (reference sequence). With 2 bases removed from V and 3 bases from J, the gap between germline ends came to 15 bases. As DNA, the CDR3 is TGTGCCAGCAGTTACCCCACAAACCAGATTACAGATACGCAGTATTTT. Its protein product is CASSYPTNQITDTQYF.

The chain joins TRBV5-3 to TRBJ1-5; 9 bases fit TRBD1. TRBV5-3 is an ORF, and what it does is uncertain. CDR3 length: 14 amino acids. Unmatched junction bases numbered 5, after V lost 4 bases and J lost 6 bases. The DNA of the CDR3 is TGTGCCAGAAGCCTAGGGACAGGGTGTCAGCCCCAGCATTTT. Encoded protein: CARSLGTGCQPQHF.

The genes are TRBV14 and TRBJ1-1, with 7 bases fitting TRBD1. The CDR3 loop spans 14 amino acids. The ends lost 4 bases at V and 11 bases at J; junction bases unmatched: 13. Germline lookup yields CDR1 SGHDN and CDR2 FVKESK. The CDR3 DNA follows: TGTGCCAGCAGCCCCTACGTACAGGGGATTCAGGCTTTCTTT. It encodes CASSPYVQGIQAFF.

This rearrangement joins TRBV9 to TRBJ2-5, with D perhaps given as TRBD1 or TRBD2 (5 bases each). V was clipped by 0 bases and J by 1 base, with 25 bases between them. The germline V gene encodes CDR1 SGDLS and CDR2 YYNGEE. The CDR3 contains 20 residues. CDR3 protein: CASSVATLFRDGGFQETQYF. The CDR3, as DNA: TGTGCCAGCAGCGTAGCTACGTTATTTCGGGACGGAGGCTTCCAAGAGACCCAGTACTTC.

This chain joins TRBV9 and TRBJ2-7; 7 nucleotides line up with TRBD2. Germline V gene sequence: CDR1 SGDLS, CDR2 YYNGEE. This CDR3 contains 14 residues. J gave up 3 bases and V 1 base, and 4 bases lay outside the gene matches. This chain's CDR3 is CASSVRGGGYEQYF. CDR3 coding DNA: TGTGCCAGCAGCGTAAGAGGCGGGGGCTACGAGCAGTACTTC.

V usage is TRBV28 and J usage is TRBJ2-7; 10 bases fit TRBD1. After removal of 6 bases from V and 3 bases from J, the junction contained 8 bases not matched to a gene. Per the germline V gene, CDR1 is MDHEN and CDR2 is SYDVKM. The CDR3 has 15 residues. CDR3 sequence: CASRGQGVGGYEQYF. The CDR3 region has the DNA TGTGCCAGCAGAGGACAGGGGGTTGGGGGCTACGAGCAGTACTTC.

The chain's CDR3 is CASSQAAGTGLLEAFF. For the CDR3, the DNA is TGCGCCAGCAGCCAAGCCGCCGGGACAGGGTTGTTGGAAGCTTTCTTT. This chain links TRBV4-1 with TRBJ1-1, with 9 bases aligning to TRBD1. With V trimmed by 1 base and J by 8 bases, 11 bases remained unmatched. CDR1 is MGHRA and CDR2 is YSYEKL in the germline V gene. This CDR3 spans 16 amino acids.

This chain connects TRBV20-1 to TRBJ2-7; no clear D gene. Germline CDR1 and CDR2: DFQATT and SNEGSKA (reference sequence). The CDR3 totals 11 residues. V shed 6 bases and J shed 3 bases, with 9 bases lying between them. CDR3 DNA sequence: TGCAGTGCGACGGCGAACTACGAGCAGTACTTC. This encodes CSATANYEQYF.

The rearrangement uses TRBV7-9 and TRBJ1-2; no definite D call. The V gene's germline CDR1 is SEHNR and CDR2 FQNEAQ (reference sequence). Trimming removed 1 base at V and 2 bases at J, with 11 bases between. This CDR3 has 15 residues. CDR3 sequence: CASSLGGGRNYGYTF. The CDR3 DNA is TGTGCCAGCAGCTTAGGAGGTGGCAGAAACTATGGCTACACCTTC.

The chain uses TRBV7-9 and TRBJ2-3, with no clear D. The CDR3 is made up of 16 amino acids. The V gene lost 8 bases and the J gene lost 0 bases, with 18 bases spanning the gap. The germline gives CDR1 SEHNR, CDR2 FQNEAQ (reference sequence). The CDR3 spells CASVRGRGASTDTQYF. Written as DNA, the CDR3 is TGTGCCAGCGTTCGCGGACGAGGAGCTAGCACAGATACGCAGTATTTT.

The CDR3: CASSLARVGNSPLHF. CDR3 coding DNA: TGTGCCAGCAGCTTGGCCAGGGTCGGGAATTCACCCCTCCACTTT. The V call is TRBV5-6, the J call TRBJ1-6, with D possibly TRBD1 on 5 matching bases. Trimming shortened V by 0 bases and J by 7 bases, and 11 bases separated the two germline ends. Germline-derived CDR1 and CDR2 are SGHDT and YYEEEE. CDR3 length: 15 residues.

In DNA form, the CDR3 reads TGTGCCAGCAGCTCTGCGACTAATGAAAAACTGTTTTTT. Translating gives CASSSATNEKLFF. The chain employs TRBV28 and TRBJ1-4; D is undetermined. V shed 6 bases and J shed 2 bases, with 7 bases lying between them. The CDR3 spans 13 residues. The germline CDR1 and CDR2 sequences are MDHEN and SYDVKM. Together with reference TRBV28 and TRBJ1-4, the CDR3 gives the full variable domain: DVKVTQSSRYLVKRTGEKVFLECVQDMDHENMFWYRQDPGLGLRLIYFSYDVKMKEKGDIPEGYSVSREKKERFSLILESASTNQTSMYLCASSSATNEKLFFGSGTQLSVL.